This T cell receptor beta chain derives from a study of T cell repertoires in cytomegalovirus infection. Study-level information: Indicated by public TCR beta signatures were CMV infection and matching HLA type.

Comments on this clonotype: No antigen is known for it.

From germline, CDR1 is PRHDT and CDR2 FYEKMQ (reference sequence). The germline V and J ends were trimmed by 0 bases and 3 bases, with 12 bases remaining between them. The CDR3 is 15 amino acids. The study's findings and limits: The ex vivo response was dominated by HLA-C-restricted CMV-specific TCR beta clonotypes. Cumulative frequency of public TCR beta families picked out carriers of CMV plus the relevant HLA.

TCRdb reprocessed the reads with MiXCR, giving one entry per CDR3 protein. The sample has roughly 720,000 distinct CDR3 sequences; 35% are singletons. This chain links TRBV13 with TRBJ2-7; possible D gene TRBD2, 6 bases. Sequencing used PBMCs. The receptor's source is a human donor in good health (CMV status not recorded). Some clones in this sample may be carry-over from other donors' samples. The CDR3 nucleotides are TGTGCCAGCAGCTTAGGCCTGGGGGGAAACTACGAGCAGTACTTC. Encoded protein: CASSLGLGGNYEQYF.